The 16 T cell receptor beta chains below all came from one sample that was sequenced in a study of T cell repertoires in cytomegalovirus infection. Via MiXCR, TCRdb re-called the reads, giving one row per CDR3 protein. The sample has 400,000 or so distinct CDR3 sequences; approximately 33% are singletons. Sequenced sample: PBMCs. The receptors were gathered from a human donor in good health (CMV status not recorded). Some clones in this sample may be carry-over from other donors' samples.

Turning to this clonotype: It may be a read error: a sequence one base away is much more abundant. The chain links TRBV7-6 to TRBJ2-3, with 12 bases that match TRBD2. Germline-derived CDR1 and CDR2 are SGHVS and FNYEAQ. CDR3 size: 18 residues. The CDR3 DNA is TGTGCCAGCAGCTTCCGGACTAGCGGGGAGACTAGCACAGATACGCTGTATTTT. Protein: CASSFRTSGETSTDTLYF. The entire variable domain, with the rest obtained from reference TRBV7-6 and TRBJ2-3, is as follows: GAGVSQSPRYKVTKRGQDVALRCDPISGHVSLYWYRQALGQGPEFLTYFNYEAQQDKSGLPNDRFSAERPEGSISTLTIQRTEQRDSAMYRCASSFRTSGETSTDTLYFGPGTRLTVL.

Concerning this clonotype: The junction shows a germline mismatch at one end, possibly a read error. V usage is TRBV6-5 and J usage is TRBJ2-1; D could derive from TRBD1 or TRBD2 (6 bases each). This CDR3 spans 13 amino acids. Germline CDR1 is MNHEY and CDR2 is SVGAGI. CDR3 bases: TGTGCCAGCAGTTACTCGGGGGGCTTAGAGCAGTTATTC. Translating it yields CASSYSGGLEQLF.

Worth noting for this clonotype: A much bigger clone sits one base away, suggesting this may be a read error. The V call is TRBV5-6, the J call TRBJ2-3; possible D gene TRBD2, 5 bases. V was cut by 0 bases and J by 11 bases, with 13 bases left in between. The CDR3 contains 13 residues. CDR1 and CDR2 from the germline V gene are SGHDT and YYEEEE. The CDR3 spells CASSLAATGMQYF. CDR3 in DNA: TGTGCCAGCAGCTTGGCGGCAACCGGGATGCAGTATTTT.

There are many counts of this clonotype. The chain carries TRBV7-9 and TRBJ1-3; TRBD1 might be the D (5 bases). CDR1 and CDR2 (germline): SEHNR, FQNEAQ (reference sequence). There are 18 residues in the CDR3. V gave up 5 bases and J gave up 2 bases, with 22 bases separating them. Written as DNA, the CDR3 is TGTGCCAGCAGCCCGCCGATAGAGCGCAGGGTACCTGGAAACACCATATATTTT. This encodes CASSPPIERRVPGNTIYF.

This clonotype was picked up a small number of times. V usage is TRBV6-2 or TRBV6-3 and J usage is TRBJ2-5; 7 positions agree with TRBD2. Unmatched junction bases numbered 9, after V lost 6 bases and J lost 5 bases. Germline V lookup: CDR1 MNHEY, CDR2 SVGEGT. The CDR3 is 14 residues long. In DNA form, the CDR3 reads TGTGCCAGCAGACTTGCGGGGGTAGACGAGACCCAGTACTTC. It encodes CASRLAGVDETQYF.

In this sample, this clonotype turned up many times. The chain recombines TRBV12-3 or TRBV12-4 with TRBJ1-2; D is unclear. Trimming removed 6 bases from V and 0 bases from J, with 17 bases in between. There are 16 residues in the CDR3. CDR3 region: CASSPSGWGANYGYTF. In DNA form, the CDR3 reads TGTGCCAGCAGCCCGAGCGGCTGGGGAGCTAACTATGGCTACACCTTC.

This clonotype was recorded a few times. The genes are TRBV7-6 and TRBJ1-6; D not resolved. With 1 base removed from V and 0 bases from J, the gap between germline ends came to 10 bases. Germline-derived CDR1 and CDR2 are SGHVS and FNYEAQ. There are 17 residues in the CDR3. CDR3: CASSLGKTSSYNSPLHF. The CDR3 nucleotides read TGTGCCAGCAGCTTAGGGAAGACAAGCTCCTATAATTCACCCCTCCACTTT.

This clonotype was detected a few times. The genes are TRBV27 and TRBJ2-1, with D possibly being TRBD1 or TRBD2 (6 bases each). Germline lookup yields CDR1 MNHEY and CDR2 SMNVEV (reference sequence). V gave up 3 bases and J gave up 6 bases, with 12 bases separating them. CDR3 length: 14 residues. As DNA, the CDR3 is TGTGCCAGCAGTTTTGAGGGGGGAATCAATGAGCAGTTCTTC. It encodes CASSFEGGINEQFF.

This clonotype was counted only a few times. V usage is TRBV6-1 and J usage is TRBJ1-2; maybe TRBD1 (5 bases). This CDR3 is built from 15 residues. Germline V gives CDR1 MNHNS, CDR2 SASEGT. Trimming pared 7 bases from V and 7 bases from J, leaving 22 bases between. DNA of the CDR3: TGTGCCAGCACCACTACCGGGGGGGGAAGTGCTGGCTACACCTTC. Translated: CASTTTGGGSAGYTF.

The table lists this clonotype with a few counts. The chain employs TRBV24-1 and TRBJ2-3; D gene ambiguous. Germline lookup yields CDR1 KGHDR and CDR2 SFDVKD. The CDR3 is 14 residues long. V dropped 0 bases and J dropped 2 bases, with 5 bases sitting between them. CDR3 in amino acids: CATSDLGSTDTQYF. In DNA, the CDR3 is TGTGCCACCAGTGATTTGGGCTCCACAGATACGCAGTATTTT.

This clonotype was detected many times. The chain combines TRBV7-2 with TRBJ2-5, with 7 bases that match TRBD1. The CDR3 consists of 14 residues. Trimming at V came to 5 bases and at J to 2 bases, leaving 5 bases not matched to a gene. Germline CDR1 is SGHTA and CDR2 is FQGNSA. CDR3 residues: CASSQGTAQETQYF. Here the CDR3 DNA reads TGTGCCAGCAGCCAAGGGACAGCTCAAGAGACCCAGTACTTC.

This clonotype was observed many times. The J gene is TRBJ2-7, the V gene TRBV7-9; D may correspond to TRBD1 or TRBD2 (6 bases each). V was cut by 5 bases and J by 3 bases, with 17 bases left in between. Germline V CDR1 and CDR2: SEHNR, FQNEAQ (reference sequence). This CDR3 spans 15 amino acids. CDR3 in amino acids: CASSTPGARLYEQYF. For the CDR3, the DNA is TGTGCCAGCAGCACCCCGGGGGCCCGGCTCTACGAGCAGTACTTC.

This clonotype appeared a few times. The V gene is TRBV7-2, the J gene TRBJ1-6; 12 nucleotides line up with TRBD1. With 2 bases clipped from V and 6 bases from J, the junction kept 20 bases outside the gene matches. CDR1 SGHTA and CDR2 FQGNSA come from the germline V gene. CDR3 length: 22 amino acids. In DNA form, the CDR3 reads TGTGCCAGCAGCTTACCCTCTCCTGGGACAGGGGGCGCGGGGGTCTTTAATTCACCCCTCCACTTT. Translating it yields CASSLPSPGTGGAGVFNSPLHF.

This chain links TRBV29-1 with TRBJ1-5; 7 bases are shared with TRBD1. The CDR3 is 12 amino acids. V shed 7 bases and J 7 bases; nucleotides not matched to a gene: 7. Germline V gene data show CDR1 as SQVTM and CDR2 as ANQGSEA. The CDR3 DNA is TGCAGCGCCGACAGGGCATGGCAGCCCCAGCATTTT. Encoded protein: CSADRAWQPQHF.

This clonotype was seen more than once but under ten times. The chain uses TRBV19 and TRBJ1-4; a possible D gene is TRBD1 (6 bases). The CDR3 runs 16 residues. Per the germline V gene, CDR1 is LNHDA and CDR2 is SQIVND (reference sequence). The V gene lost 5 bases and the J gene lost 8 bases, with 21 bases spanning the gap. In DNA, the CDR3 is TGTGCCAGTAGTTCCCTCGGCAGGGGATCCGAAGAAAAACTGTTTTTT. It specifies CASSSLGRGSEEKLFF.

Concerning this clonotype itself: A read error may explain this, as a much larger clone is one base away. The rearrangement uses TRBV7-8 and TRBJ1-5; perhaps TRBD1 as D (6 bases). Germline V gene sequence: CDR1 SGHVS, CDR2 FQNEAQ. The CDR3 sequence is 15 residues long. The DNA for the CDR3 is TGTGCCAACAGCCTATACAGGGACATAGATCAGCCCCAGCATTTT. This translates into CANSLYRDIDQPQHF. Full variable domain (missing parts from reference TRBV7-8 and TRBJ1-5): GAGVSQSPRYKVAKRGQDVALRCDPISGHVSLFWYQQALGQGPEFLTYFQNEAQLDKSGLPSDRFFAERPEGSVSTLKIQRTQQEDSAVYLCANSLYRDIDQPQHFGDGTRLSIL.